The T cell receptor (beta chain) under discussion was sequenced for a study of control samples from healthy donors and cancer patients. Repertoires were generated with immunoSEQ multiplex PCR, while TCRdb's copy carries only in-frame clones and drops some. Altogether 150,000 or so clones are present, just under 95% being singletons, with the ten largest covering around 6.1%. V shed 3 bases and J shed 5 bases, with 8 bases lying between them. The CDR3 is made up of 12 amino acids. Germline V gives CDR1 SGHRS, CDR2 YFSETQ. This receptor was taken from a middle-aged man in good health. The chain joins TRBV5-1 to TRBJ1-1; D gene unclear. Input material: blood. The CDR3 sequence: CASSWEGTEAFF. CDR3 nucleotide sequence: TGCGCCAGCAGCTGGGAAGGTACTGAAGCTTTCTTT.